This T cell receptor (beta chain) is drawn from a study of cytomegalovirus exposure and HLA in healthy donors (dated by TCRdb to 2015 to 2018). Describing the broader study: According to an earlier analysis of several hundred of the donors, roughly 180 million T cells yielded 117 million unique TCR beta sequences and 276 Gb of sequence data. An early release covering roughly 600 HLA-typed donors comprised 250 to 350 gigabases of sequencing data and around 86 million unique TCR sequences. Of the approximately 370 genotyped donors, 81% were placed in the genetic ancestry cluster associated with self-reported Caucasian donors. The study aimed to test whether signatures of past pathogen exposure could be identified by cataloging public T cell receptors. Using immunosequencing, the study profiled T cell repertoires from some 670 subjects and related those repertoires to cytomegalovirus serostatus. In addition to the first cohort of 666 subjects, a separate validation cohort of under 150 different subjects was used. High-throughput TCR immunosequencing, statistical association of individual TCRs with disease status, and machine learning were combined to predict cytomegalovirus infection status. In a later analysis, previously published TCR beta repertoires from 550 to 750 donors were re-analyzed and high-resolution HLA genotyping was added so that TCR occurrence patterns could be studied. In the later analysis, no new phenotypic data were used to find candidate immune exposures; instead, reliance was placed on TCR beta sequences and their occurrence across donors. An earlier analysis of around 640 of the donors used high-throughput TCR beta sequencing to judge whether each TCR beta V gene segment behaved as functional or pseudogenic. Donor age, sex, ethnicity and CMV serostatus were compiled alongside the repertoire data. Genome-wide SNP genotypes for about 60% of the 666 donors were used in a later genetic analysis, which treated that subset as a discovery cohort. All discovery cohort repertoires had been generated on a single sequencing platform. HLA typing included class I and class II loci at four-digit resolution. The number of donors typed differed by locus, with roughly 620-630 for A, B, C, DRB1 and DQB1, 522 for DQA1, approximately 580 for DPA1, and roughly 450 for DPB1. Roughly 5 DR-DQ haplotypes were handled as single units for association and clustering, since linkage in the cohort was strong. Among 300 to 450 genotyped donors of the cohort, an average of around 240,000 unique TCR beta nucleotide sequences were sequenced per donor, around 18% of them non-productive.

The library was made by the immunoSEQ multiplex PCR assay. The multiplex PCR relied on a mix of 60 forward primers for TCR Vbeta segments and 13 reverse primers for TCR Jbeta segments. The CDR3 region of rearranged TCR beta genes was amplified from genomic DNA by a multiplex PCR assay. On the Illumina HiSeq System, the amplified TCR beta libraries were sequenced as 87-base-pair reads. For the original study's pipeline: A later analysis tallied 75 million to 95 million unique TCR beta chains across the approximately 670 repertoires, and approximately 12 million of those chains were shared by two or more donors. Raw reads were error-corrected and collapsed into unique sequences by a nearest-neighbor algorithm in which closely related sequences were merged to remove PCR and sequencing errors. CDR3 sequences were aligned to IMGT reference sequences to assign V, D and J gene segments. Each retained sequence needed at least a six-nucleotide match to both a V gene segment and a J gene segment. A rearrangement was called productive if the CDR3 had no stop codons and remained in frame with V and J, and every other rearrangement was called non-productive. CDR3 was defined by IMGT convention, running from the second conserved V-encoded cysteine to the conserved J-encoded phenylalanine. The earlier analysis of 500 to 750 of the donors excluded any sequence lacking an unambiguous match to a single V gene segment. An earlier analysis of a few hundred of the donors called V segments functional above 56.7% productive rearrangements and segregating when the between-donor standard deviation exceeded 5%. A statistical classification framework was built to diagnose cytomegalovirus status from the catalog of TCR beta chain sequences. V and J gene assignment, in a later analysis, came from comparing TCR nucleotide sequences with IMGT/GENE-DB human TR gene sequences. In a later analysis, CDR3 sequences and most-parsimonious VDJ recombination scenarios were assigned using the TCRdist pipeline. In a later analysis, each TCR beta chain was defined by its CDR3 amino acid sequence together with its V-gene family, and reads lacking a unique V-gene family were excluded. As a way to deal with suspected cross-contamination and a sequencing artifact, a later analysis dropped nearly 600 nucleotide sequences that were highly shared and had low generation probability. In a later analysis, a clonal expansion index was calculated for each public chain from normalized within-repertoire ranks of inferred template counts. In a later analysis, generation probabilities were computed using a VDJ recombination model fitted to out-of-frame rearrangements, and the results were checked against IGoR. A later analysis scored TCR-TCR, TCR-HLA and TCR-CMV co-occurrence with hypergeometric tests, applying a repertoire-size bias correction to TCR pairs. A later analysis estimated false discovery rates by permuting HLA or CMV assignments 20 times. A later analysis grouped co-occurring TCRs with DBSCAN, adding TCRdist sequence similarity when clustering within HLA-allele-positive subsets. Repertoires with fewer than 30,000 or more than 120,000 public chains, plus five repertoires with anomalous nucleotide sharing, were excluded from co-occurrence clustering. Drawn from immuneACCESS, this table holds only the in-frame rearrangements with V and J called that TCRdb kept. Clones are partly lost; checked studies trace under half to an unresolved V gene and leave the rest unexplained. From that table come the V and J calls and clone size; the DNA was used to work out D and trimming. The sample data list tens of thousands of clones, and about 71% of these were observed just once. The top ten hold roughly 8% of the sample.

With respect to this clone: Its cognate antigen has yet to be identified. Base qualities are missing; no much larger clone stands one base away.

In total, approximately 610 healthy bone marrow donors made up the cohort. At the time of sampling, all cohort members were nominally healthy, though unrecorded immune exposures were likely present. The donor tested CMV seropositive, placing the donor among the 250 to 350 seropositive members of the cohort. Each donor provided a peripheral blood sample, and peripheral blood mononuclear cells were used for TCR beta sequencing. Genomic DNA extraction from the blood cell samples was performed with the Qiagen DNeasy Blood Extraction Kit. Paper-wide results and their limitations: Across donors, most TCR sequences were observed very rarely, whereas some public TCRs were present in many individuals. A further reported finding was that TCR beta sequences accurately predicted the HLA-A and HLA-B alleles for most subjects in the first cohort. A cluster of highly shared sequence variants was judged likely to be a technical artifact of the sequencing pipeline. The earlier analysis of 587 of the donors excluded roughly 16 rarely observed V segments, including chromosome 9 orphons, because counts were too low. Correlated functional status among segregating V segments might reflect linkage disequilibrium, but an unknown experimental factor could not be ruled out. Because some donors lacked HLA typing at each locus, the association tests relied only on the typed subset. In a later genetic analysis, fewer N-insertions in productive TCRs were reported among donors in an Asian-associated ancestry cluster than the approximately 670-donor mean. A later analysis reported that several top co-occurrence clusters appeared linked to parvovirus B19, influenza, CMV and Epstein-Barr virus. Sequencing depth was assumed to be roughly uniform across donors in the presence/absence analyses, though that assumption may not hold. In a later analysis, 16,951 TCR beta sequences were associated with specific HLA alleles at a false discovery rate of 0.05. A total of fewer than 200 TCR beta chains were listed by the study as associated with cytomegalovirus. A later analysis found that HLA-associated TCR beta chains were more clonally expanded and had lower generation probabilities than equally common non-associated chains. A later analysis found that most CMV-associated TCR beta chains appeared HLA-restricted, with HLA associations seemingly driven largely by CMV exposure. The classifier was reported to diagnose cytomegalovirus status with high specificity and sensitivity in both the original and validation cohorts. It was suggested by the authors that the approach could potentially be generalized to other disease states and immunological phenotypes. According to a later analysis, TCR association rates differed among HLA loci, with DRB1 alleles showing the most associated TCRs and HLA-C alleles showing the fewest. In an earlier analysis of around 600 of the donors, most TCR beta V segments were observed in productive rearrangements about 87% or about 30% of the time, broadly matching IMGT annotations. In this cohort, only TCR beta chains were sequenced, and detectable features were limited by the absence of alpha or paired-chain data. A few of the identified cytomegalovirus-associated TCR beta chains were confirmed in vitro to be specific for cytomegalovirus antigens. The only immune exposure information available for the cohort was CMV serostatus. When HLA alleles, especially DR and DQ, strongly co-occurred, attributing TCR associations to individual alleles was difficult. V-gene and J-gene trimming of TCR beta chains was associated with a missense DCLRE1C variant in a later genetic analysis, and the association was replicated in an independent cohort.

Sample: PBMCs. This clonotype was obtained from a man in his fifties or sixties in good health and CMV-seropositive.

The nucleotide sequence is TGTGCCAGCAGCTCAGGCTCTGGGGCCAACGTCCTGACTTTC. Its protein is CASSSGSGANVLTF. The V and J genes are TRBV9 and TRBJ2-6, with no reliable assignment of the D segment. The CDR3 holds 14 amino acids from the cysteine to the phenylalanine. Left in the record is the CDR3 DNA by itself, 42 bases read in frame from the first base. Cut back by 4 bases and 0 bases, the V and J ends lie 5 bases apart. The germline V gene provides CDR1 SGDLS and CDR2 YYNGEE.